The entry below gives a single T cell receptor (beta chain) sequence along with its context. Germline loops: CDR1 LGHDT, CDR2 YNNKEL (reference sequence). The CDR3 covers 12 residues. Trimming stripped 8 bases from V and 5 bases from J, with 12 bases between. TCRdb's copy holds only in-frame clones and misses some; the assay was immunoSEQ multiplex PCR. The sample has about 84,000 clones; 70% to 90% are singletons. This entry belongs to a study of T cell responses to AZD1222 COVID-19 vaccine. This TCR came from an adult who received the AZD1222 COVID-19 vaccine. This specimen consisted of peripheral blood, obtained 28 days after the second AZD1222 dose. This sequence joins TRBV3-1 (or the pseudogene TRBV3-2) and TRBJ2-5; the D gene is possibly TRBD2 (7 bases). The CDR3 protein is CASGGAGETQYF. In nucleotides, the CDR3 is TGTGCCAGCGGGGGGGCCGGGGAGACCCAGTACTTC.